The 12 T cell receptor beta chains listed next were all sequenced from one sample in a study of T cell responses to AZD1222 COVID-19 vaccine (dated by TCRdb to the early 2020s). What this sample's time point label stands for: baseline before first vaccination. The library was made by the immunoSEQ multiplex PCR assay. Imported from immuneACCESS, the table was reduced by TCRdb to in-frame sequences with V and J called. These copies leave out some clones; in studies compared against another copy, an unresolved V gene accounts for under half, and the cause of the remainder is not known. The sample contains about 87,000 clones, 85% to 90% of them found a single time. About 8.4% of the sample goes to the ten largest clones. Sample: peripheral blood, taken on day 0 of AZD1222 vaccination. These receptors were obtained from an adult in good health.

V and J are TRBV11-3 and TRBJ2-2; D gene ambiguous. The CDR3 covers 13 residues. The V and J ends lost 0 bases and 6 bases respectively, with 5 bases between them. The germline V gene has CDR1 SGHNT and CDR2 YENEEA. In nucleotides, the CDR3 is TGTGCCAGCAGCTTAGATCCACCCGGGGAGCTGTTTTTT. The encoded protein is CASSLDPPGELFF.

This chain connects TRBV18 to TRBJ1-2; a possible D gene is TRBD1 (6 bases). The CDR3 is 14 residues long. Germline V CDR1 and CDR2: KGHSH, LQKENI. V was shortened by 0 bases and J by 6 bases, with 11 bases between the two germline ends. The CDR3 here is CASSPPSGADGYTF. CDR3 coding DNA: TGTGCCAGCTCACCACCATCGGGGGCGGATGGCTACACCTTC.

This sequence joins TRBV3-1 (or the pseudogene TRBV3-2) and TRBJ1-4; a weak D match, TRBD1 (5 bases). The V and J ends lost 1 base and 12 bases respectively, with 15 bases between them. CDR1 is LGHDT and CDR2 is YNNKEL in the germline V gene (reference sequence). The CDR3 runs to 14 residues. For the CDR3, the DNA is TGTGCCAGCAGCCAAGTGACCACAGGAAGGGAACTGTTTTTT. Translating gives CASSQVTTGRELFF.

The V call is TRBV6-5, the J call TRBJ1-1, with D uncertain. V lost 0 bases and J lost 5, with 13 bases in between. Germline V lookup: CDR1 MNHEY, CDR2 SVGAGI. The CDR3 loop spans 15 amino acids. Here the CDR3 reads CASSYSAGRRTEAFF. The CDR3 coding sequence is TGTGCCAGCAGTTACTCCGCTGGTCGCAGGACTGAAGCTTTCTTT.

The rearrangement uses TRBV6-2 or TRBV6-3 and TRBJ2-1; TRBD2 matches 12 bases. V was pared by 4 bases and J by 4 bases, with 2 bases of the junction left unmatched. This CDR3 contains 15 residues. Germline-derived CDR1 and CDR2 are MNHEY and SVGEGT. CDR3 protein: CASSSGTSGYNEQFF. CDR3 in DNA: TGTGCCAGCAGTTCCGGGACTAGCGGGTACAATGAGCAGTTCTTC.

The CDR3: CASSLLSLAGARYTDTQYF. CDR3 DNA: TGTGCCAGCAGCTTACTATCCCTAGCGGGGGCCCGGTATACAGATACGCAGTATTTT. The chain joins TRBV7-9 to TRBJ2-3; 10 nucleotides agree with TRBD2. Germline V gene sequence: CDR1 SEHNR, CDR2 FQNEAQ (reference sequence). The trim removed 2 bases at V and 3 bases at J, leaving 14 bases unmatched. This CDR3 is 19 amino acids long.

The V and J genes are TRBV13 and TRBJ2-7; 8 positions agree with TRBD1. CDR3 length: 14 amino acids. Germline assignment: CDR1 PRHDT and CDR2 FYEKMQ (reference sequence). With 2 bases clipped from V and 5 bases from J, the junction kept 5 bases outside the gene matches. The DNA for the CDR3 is TGTGCCAGCAGCTTATCCCAGGGGGCGAACGAGCAGTACTTC. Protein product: CASSLSQGANEQYF.

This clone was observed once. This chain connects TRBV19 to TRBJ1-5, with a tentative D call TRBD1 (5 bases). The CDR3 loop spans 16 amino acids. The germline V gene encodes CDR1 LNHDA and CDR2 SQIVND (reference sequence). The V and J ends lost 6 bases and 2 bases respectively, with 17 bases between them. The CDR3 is CASSPSGARGNQPQHF. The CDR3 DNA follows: TGTGCCAGTAGCCCATCCGGGGCGCGGGGCAATCAGCCCCAGCATTTT.

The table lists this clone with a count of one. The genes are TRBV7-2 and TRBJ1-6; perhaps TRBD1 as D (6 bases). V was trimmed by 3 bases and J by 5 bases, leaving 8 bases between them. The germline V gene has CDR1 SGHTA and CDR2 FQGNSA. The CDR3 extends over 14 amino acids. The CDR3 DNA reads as TGTGCCAGCAGCTTTCGACAGGATAATTCACCCCTCCACTTT. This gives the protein CASSFRQDNSPLHF.

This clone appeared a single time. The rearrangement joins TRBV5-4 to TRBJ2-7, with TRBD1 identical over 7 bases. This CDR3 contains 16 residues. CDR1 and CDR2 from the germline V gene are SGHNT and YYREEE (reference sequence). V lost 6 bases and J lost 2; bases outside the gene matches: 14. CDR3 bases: TGTGCCAGCAAACCACAACCGGGACAGTCCACCTACGAGCAGTACTTC. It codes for CASKPQPGQSTYEQYF.

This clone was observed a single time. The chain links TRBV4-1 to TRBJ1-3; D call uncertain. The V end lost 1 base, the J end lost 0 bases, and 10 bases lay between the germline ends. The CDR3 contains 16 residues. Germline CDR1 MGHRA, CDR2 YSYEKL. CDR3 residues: CASSQVWVGSGNTIYF. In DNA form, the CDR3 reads TGCGCCAGCAGCCAAGTGTGGGTGGGCTCTGGAAACACCATATATTTT.

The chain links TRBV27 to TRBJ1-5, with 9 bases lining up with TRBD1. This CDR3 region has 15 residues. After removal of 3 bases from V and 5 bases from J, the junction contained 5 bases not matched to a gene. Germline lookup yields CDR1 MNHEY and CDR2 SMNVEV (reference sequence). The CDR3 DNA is TGTGCCAGCAGTTTGGAGGGGACAGGGCATCAGCCCCAGCATTTT. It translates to CASSLEGTGHQPQHF.